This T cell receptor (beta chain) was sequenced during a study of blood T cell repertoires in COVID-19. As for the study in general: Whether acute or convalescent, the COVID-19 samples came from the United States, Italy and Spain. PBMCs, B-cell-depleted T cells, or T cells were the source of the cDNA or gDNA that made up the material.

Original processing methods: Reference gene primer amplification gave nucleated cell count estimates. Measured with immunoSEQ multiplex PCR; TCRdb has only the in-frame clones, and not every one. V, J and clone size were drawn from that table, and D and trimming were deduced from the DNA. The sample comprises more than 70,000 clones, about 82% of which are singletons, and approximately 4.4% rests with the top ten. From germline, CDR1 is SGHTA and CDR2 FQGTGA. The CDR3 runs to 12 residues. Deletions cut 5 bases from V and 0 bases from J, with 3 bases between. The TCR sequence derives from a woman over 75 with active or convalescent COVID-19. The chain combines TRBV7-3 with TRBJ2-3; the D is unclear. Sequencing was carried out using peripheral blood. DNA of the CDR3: TGTGCCAGCAGCACTAGCACAGATACGCAGTATTTT. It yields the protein CASSTSTDTQYF.